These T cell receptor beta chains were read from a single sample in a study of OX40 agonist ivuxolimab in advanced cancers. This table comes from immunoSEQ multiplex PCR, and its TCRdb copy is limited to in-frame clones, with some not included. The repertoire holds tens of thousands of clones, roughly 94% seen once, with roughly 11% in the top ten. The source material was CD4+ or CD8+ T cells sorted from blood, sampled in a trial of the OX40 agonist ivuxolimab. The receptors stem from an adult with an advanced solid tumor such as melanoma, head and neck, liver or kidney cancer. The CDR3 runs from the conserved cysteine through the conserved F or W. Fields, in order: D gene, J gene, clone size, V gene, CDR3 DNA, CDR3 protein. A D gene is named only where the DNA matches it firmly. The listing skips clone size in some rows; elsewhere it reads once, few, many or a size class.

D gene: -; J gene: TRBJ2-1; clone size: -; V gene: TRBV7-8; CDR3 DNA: TGTGCCAGCAGCTCACTTCCGGTTAGCTCCTACAATGAGCAGTTCTTC; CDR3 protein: CASSSLPVSSYNEQFF
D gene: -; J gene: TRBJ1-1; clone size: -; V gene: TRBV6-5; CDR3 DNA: TGTGCCAGCAGTTACTCTGGGCGGGACACTGAAGCTTTCTTT; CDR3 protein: CASSYSGRDTEAFF
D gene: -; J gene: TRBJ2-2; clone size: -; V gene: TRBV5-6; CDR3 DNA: TGTGCCAGCAGCTTCGCACAGCTGAACACCGGGGAGCTGTTTTTT; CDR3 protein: CASSFAQLNTGELFF
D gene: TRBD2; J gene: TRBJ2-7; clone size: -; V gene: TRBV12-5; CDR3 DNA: TGTGCTAGTGCTTCTAGCGGGGGACTCATTTACGAGCAGTACTTC; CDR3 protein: CASASSGGLIYEQYF
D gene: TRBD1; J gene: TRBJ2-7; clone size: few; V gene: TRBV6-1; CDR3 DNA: TGTGCCAGCAGTGAAGCGACAGGGATGGCCAAGGAGCAGTACTTC; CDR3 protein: CASSEATGMAKEQYF
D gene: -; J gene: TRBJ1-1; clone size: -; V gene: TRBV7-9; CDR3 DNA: TGTGCCAGCAGCTTAGGAGGGATCTCTGAAGCTTTCTTT; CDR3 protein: CASSLGGISEAFF
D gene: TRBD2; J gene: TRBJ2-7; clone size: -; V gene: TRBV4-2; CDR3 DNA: TGTGCCAGCAGATCTAGTGCGACTAGCGCAACCTACGAGCAGTACTTC; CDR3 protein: CASRSSATSATYEQYF
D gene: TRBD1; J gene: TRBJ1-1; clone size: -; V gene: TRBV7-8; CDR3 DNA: TGTGCCAGCAGCCGACAGGGATATGACACTGAAGCTTTCTTT; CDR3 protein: CASSRQGYDTEAFF
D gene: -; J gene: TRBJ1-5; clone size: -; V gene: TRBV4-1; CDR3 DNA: TGCGCCAGCAGCTCGGGTCGTAGCAATCAGCCCCAGCATTTT; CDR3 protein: CASSSGRSNQPQHF
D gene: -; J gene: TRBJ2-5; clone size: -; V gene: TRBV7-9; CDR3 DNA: TGTGCCAGCAGCCCTCGGACGCCTCAAGAGACCCAGTACTTC; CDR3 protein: CASSPRTPQETQYF
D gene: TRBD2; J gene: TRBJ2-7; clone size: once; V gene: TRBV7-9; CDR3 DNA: TGTGCCAGCAGCTGGACTAGCGGGAGGTCCTACGAGCAGTACTTC; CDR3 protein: CASSWTSGRSYEQYF
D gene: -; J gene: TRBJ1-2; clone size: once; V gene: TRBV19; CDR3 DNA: TGTGCCAGTAGTATAGGTCTTTACGGACTTGTCTATGGCTACACCTTC; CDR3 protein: CASSIGLYGLVYGYTF
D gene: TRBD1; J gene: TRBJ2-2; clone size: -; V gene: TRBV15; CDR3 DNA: TGTGCCACCAGCAGAGGGGGGACAGTGAACACCGGGGAGCTGTTTTTT; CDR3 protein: CATSRGGTVNTGELFF
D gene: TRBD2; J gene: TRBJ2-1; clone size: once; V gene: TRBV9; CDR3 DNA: TGTGCCAGCAGCGTAGGGCTAGCGGGAAGCGGTGAGCAGTTCTTC; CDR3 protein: CASSVGLAGSGEQFF
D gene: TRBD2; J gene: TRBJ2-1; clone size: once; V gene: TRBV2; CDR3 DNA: TGTGCCAGCAATTTTCGGAGAGGACTAGCGGGAGCTGGTGAGCAGTTCTTC; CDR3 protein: CASNFRRGLAGAGEQFF
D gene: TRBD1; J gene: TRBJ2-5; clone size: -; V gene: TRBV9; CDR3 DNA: TGTGCCAGCAGCGCCACAGGGGGCGGCGAGACCCAGTACTTC; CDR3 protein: CASSATGGGETQYF
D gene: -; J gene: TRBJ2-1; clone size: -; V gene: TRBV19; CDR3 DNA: TGTGCCAGTAGTATAGACACAGGGTACTCCTACAATGAGCAGTTCTTC; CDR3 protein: CASSIDTGYSYNEQFF
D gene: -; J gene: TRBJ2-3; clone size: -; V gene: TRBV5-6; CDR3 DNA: TGTGCCAGCAACCCGGACGGGGCCAGAACAGATACGCAGTATTTT; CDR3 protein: CASNPDGARTDTQYF
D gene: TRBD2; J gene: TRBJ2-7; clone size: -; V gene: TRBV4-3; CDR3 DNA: TGCGCCAGCAGCCAAGCTCGAGGCGGGGGTTACGAGCAGTACTTC; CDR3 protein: CASSQARGGGYEQYF
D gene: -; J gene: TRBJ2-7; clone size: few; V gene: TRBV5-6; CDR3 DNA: TGTGCCAGCAGCTTGGGCCCCGGAGGCTCCTACGAGCAGTACTTC; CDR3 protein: CASSLGPGGSYEQYF
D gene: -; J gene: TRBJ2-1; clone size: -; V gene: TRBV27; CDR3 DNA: TGTGCCAGCAGTTCCCCCCCAGGCAATGAGCAGTTCTTC; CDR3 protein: CASSSPPGNEQFF
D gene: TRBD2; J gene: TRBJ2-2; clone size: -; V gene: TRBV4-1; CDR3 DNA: TGCGCCAGCAGACACTCTAGCGGGAGGACCAATACTTACGCGAACACCGGGGAGCTGTTTTTT; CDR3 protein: CASRHSSGRTNTYANTGELFF
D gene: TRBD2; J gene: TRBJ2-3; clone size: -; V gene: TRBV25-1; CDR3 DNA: TGTGCCAGCAGTGAATACGGAACGGGAGGTAGCACAGATACGCAGTATTTT; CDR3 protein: CASSEYGTGGSTDTQYF
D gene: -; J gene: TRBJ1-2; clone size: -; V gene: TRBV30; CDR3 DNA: TGTGCCTGGAGTAGTTTACAGGGCTATAACTATGGCTACACCTTC; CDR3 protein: CAWSSLQGYNYGYTF
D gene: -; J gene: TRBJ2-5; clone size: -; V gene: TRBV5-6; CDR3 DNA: TGTGCCAGCAGCTTTACGGGGCTTGGGGAGACCCAGTACTTC; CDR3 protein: CASSFTGLGETQYF
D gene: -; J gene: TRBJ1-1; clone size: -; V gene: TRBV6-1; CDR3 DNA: TGTGCCAGCAGTGAAGCCGGGAAAGCTTTCTTT; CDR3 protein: CASSEAGKAFF
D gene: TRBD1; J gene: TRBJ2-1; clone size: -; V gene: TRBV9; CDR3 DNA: TGTGCCAGCAGCGTAGCTTGGACAGGGCAGGATGAGCAGTTCTTC; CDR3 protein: CASSVAWTGQDEQFF
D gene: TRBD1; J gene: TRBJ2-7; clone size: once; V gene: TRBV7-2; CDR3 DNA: TGTGCCAGCAGCTTATCGAGGGGACAGAACTACGAGCAGTACTTC; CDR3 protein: CASSLSRGQNYEQYF
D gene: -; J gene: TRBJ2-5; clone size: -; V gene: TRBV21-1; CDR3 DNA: TGTGCCAGCTTAGGGAAGCGGGAGGGCCGGGGGGAGACCCAGTACTTC; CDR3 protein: CASLGKREGRGETQYF
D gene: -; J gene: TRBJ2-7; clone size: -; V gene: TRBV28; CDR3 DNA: TGTGCCAGCAGTCCAAATCGACTCCAGCAGTACTTC; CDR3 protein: CASSPNRLQQYF
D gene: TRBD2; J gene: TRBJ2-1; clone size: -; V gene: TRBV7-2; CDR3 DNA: TGTGCCAGCAGCTCCGGGACTAGCGGCAATGAGCAGTTCTTC; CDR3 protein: CASSSGTSGNEQFF
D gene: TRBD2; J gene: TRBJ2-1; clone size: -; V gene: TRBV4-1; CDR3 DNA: TGCGCCAGCAGACGGGAGGGCGGCGATGAGCAGTTCTTC; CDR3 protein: CASRREGGDEQFF
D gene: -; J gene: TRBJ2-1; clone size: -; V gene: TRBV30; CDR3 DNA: TGTGCCTGGAGTGTACAGGGTAGTGGGAATGAGCAGTTCTTC; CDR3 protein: CAWSVQGSGNEQFF
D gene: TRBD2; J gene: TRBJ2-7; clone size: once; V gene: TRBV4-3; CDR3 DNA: TGCGCCAGCAGCCAAGAATCGGGTCTAGCGGGATCCTACGAGCAGTACTTC; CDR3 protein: CASSQESGLAGSYEQYF
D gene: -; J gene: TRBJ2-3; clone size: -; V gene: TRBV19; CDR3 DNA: TGTGCCACCAGTAGTATCACCAGCACAGATACGCAGTATTTT; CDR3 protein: CATSSITSTDTQYF
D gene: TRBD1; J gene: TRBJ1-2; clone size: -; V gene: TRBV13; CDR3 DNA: TGTGCCAGCAGCGAGGATGAGGACAGGGGAAAAGACTATGGCTACACCTTC; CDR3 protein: CASSEDEDRGKDYGYTF
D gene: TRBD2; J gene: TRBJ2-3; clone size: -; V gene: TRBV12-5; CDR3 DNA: TGTGCTAGTGGTTTGGCCACAACGGGACTAGCTACAGATACGCAGTATTTT; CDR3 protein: CASGLATTGLATDTQYF
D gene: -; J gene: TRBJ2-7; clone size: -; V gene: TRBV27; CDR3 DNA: TGTGCCAGCAAGGTACTAGGCCTAGGAGCGGAATTACCTTACGAGCAGTACTTC; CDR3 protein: CASKVLGLGAELPYEQYF
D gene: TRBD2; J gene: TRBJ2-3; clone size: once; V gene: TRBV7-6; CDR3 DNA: TGTGCCAGCAGCCAGGGACTAGCGGGAGGGCCTAACACAGATACGCAGTATTTT; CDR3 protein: CASSQGLAGGPNTDTQYF
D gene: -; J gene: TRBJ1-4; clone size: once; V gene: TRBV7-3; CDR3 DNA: TGTGCCAGCAGCCCCCGGGGGGAGGAAAAACTGTTTTTT; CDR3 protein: CASSPRGEEKLFF
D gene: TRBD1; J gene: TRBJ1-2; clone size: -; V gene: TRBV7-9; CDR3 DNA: TGTGCCAGCAGCCATCCGGGACAGGGGGACTATGGCTACACCTTC; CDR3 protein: CASSHPGQGDYGYTF
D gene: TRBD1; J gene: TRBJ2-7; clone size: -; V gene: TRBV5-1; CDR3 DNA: TGCGCCAGCAGGGTAAGACAGGGATACGAGCAGTACTTC; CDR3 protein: CASRVRQGYEQYF
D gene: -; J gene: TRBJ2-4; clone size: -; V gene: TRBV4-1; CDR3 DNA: TGCGCCAGCAGCCTCGGACAAATAGCCAAAAACATTCAGTACTTC; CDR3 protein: CASSLGQIAKNIQYF
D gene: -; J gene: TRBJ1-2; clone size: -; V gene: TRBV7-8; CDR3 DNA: TGTGCCAGCAGCCTTGCCTCCTATGGCTACACCTTC; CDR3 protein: CASSLASYGYTF
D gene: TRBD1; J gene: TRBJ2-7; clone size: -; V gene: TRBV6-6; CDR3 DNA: TGTGCCATCAGGGGGCAGGGCTACGAGCAGTACTTC; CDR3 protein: CAIRGQGYEQYF
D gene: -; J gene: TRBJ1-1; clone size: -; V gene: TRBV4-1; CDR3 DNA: TGCGCCAGCAGCCAAGAACGGAAGAACACTGAAGCTTTCTTT; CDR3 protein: CASSQERKNTEAFF
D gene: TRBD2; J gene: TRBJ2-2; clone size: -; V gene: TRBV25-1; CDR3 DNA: TGTGCCAGCAACCGCGGGGGAACCGGGGAGCTGTTTTTT; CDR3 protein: CASNRGGTGELFF
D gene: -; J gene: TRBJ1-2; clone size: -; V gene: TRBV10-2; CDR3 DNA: TGCGCCAGCAGCCTAGGGACCCTCTATGGCTACACCTTC; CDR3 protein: CASSLGTLYGYTF